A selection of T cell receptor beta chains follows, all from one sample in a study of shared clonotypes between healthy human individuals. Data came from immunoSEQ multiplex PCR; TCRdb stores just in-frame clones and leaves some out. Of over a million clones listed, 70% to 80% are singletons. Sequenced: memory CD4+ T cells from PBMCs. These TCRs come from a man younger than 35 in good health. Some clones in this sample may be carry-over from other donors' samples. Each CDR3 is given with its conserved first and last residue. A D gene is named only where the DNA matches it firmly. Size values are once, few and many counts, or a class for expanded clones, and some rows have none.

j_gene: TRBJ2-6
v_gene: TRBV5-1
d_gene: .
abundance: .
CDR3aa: CASSASSGANVLTF
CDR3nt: TGCGCCAGCAGCGCAAGCTCTGGGGCCAACGTCCTGACTTTC

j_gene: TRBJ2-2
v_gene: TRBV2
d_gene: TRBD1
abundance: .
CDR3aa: CASSVTGSGGELFF
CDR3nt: TGTGCCAGCAGTGTGACAGGGTCGGGCGGGGAGCTGTTTTTT

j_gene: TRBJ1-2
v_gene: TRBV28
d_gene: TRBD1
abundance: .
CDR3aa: CASRWTGGHGYGYTF
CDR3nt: TGTGCCAGCAGATGGACAGGGGGCCATGGCTATGGCTACACCTTC

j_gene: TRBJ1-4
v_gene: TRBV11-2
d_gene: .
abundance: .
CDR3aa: CASSAIRGRSLHTEKLFF
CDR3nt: TGTGCCAGCAGCGCTATCAGGGGCAGAAGCCTCCACACTGAAAAACTGTTTTTT

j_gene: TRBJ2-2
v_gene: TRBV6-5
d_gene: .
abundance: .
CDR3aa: CASRRGQTNTGELFF
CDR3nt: TGTGCCAGCAGGCGGGGACAGACGAACACCGGGGAGCTGTTTTTT

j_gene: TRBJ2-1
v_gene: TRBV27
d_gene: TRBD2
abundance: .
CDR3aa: CASSTARAGAINEQFF
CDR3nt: TGTGCCAGCAGTACCGCGCGAGCGGGAGCTATAAATGAGCAGTTCTTC

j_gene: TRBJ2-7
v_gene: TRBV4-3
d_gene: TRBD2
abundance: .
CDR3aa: CASSPGLAGGLSYEQYF
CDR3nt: TGCGCCAGCAGCCCCGGACTAGCGGGAGGACTTTCCTACGAGCAGTACTTC

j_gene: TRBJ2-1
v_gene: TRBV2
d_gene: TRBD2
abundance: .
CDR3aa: CASSGLAGDPGNEQFF
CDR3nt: TGTGCCAGCAGTGGCCTAGCGGGCGACCCGGGGAATGAGCAGTTCTTC

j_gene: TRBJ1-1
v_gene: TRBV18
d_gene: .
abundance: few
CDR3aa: CASSPQVASLNTEAFF
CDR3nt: TGTGCCAGCTCACCACAGGTCGCCTCCTTGAACACTGAAGCTTTCTTT

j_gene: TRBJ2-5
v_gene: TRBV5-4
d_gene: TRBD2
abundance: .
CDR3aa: CASSTGTSGFQETQYF
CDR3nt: TGTGCCAGCAGCACAGGGACTAGCGGATTTCAAGAGACCCAGTACTTC

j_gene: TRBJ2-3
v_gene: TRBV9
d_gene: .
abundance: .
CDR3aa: CASSPWGGTQYF
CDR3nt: TGTGCCAGCAGCCCCTGGGGAGGTACGCAGTATTTT